The 3 T cell receptor beta chains reported below all come from one sample, sequenced in a study of blood T cell repertoires in COVID-19. Sequencing used immunoSEQ multiplex PCR; TCRdb keeps in-frame clones, though not all of them. This repertoire shows 250,000 or so clones, approximately 89% found once; its top ten account for about 8.8%. The sample consisted of peripheral blood. All receptors come from a man aged 40-49 years with active or convalescent COVID-19.

This chain links TRBV5-6 with TRBJ1-1, with no clear D. V was cut by 4 bases and J by 8 bases, with 9 bases left in between. Germline V gives CDR1 SGHDT, CDR2 YYEEEE. The CDR3 extends over 11 amino acids. The DNA for the CDR3 is TGTGCCAGCAGCCATAGTACCGAAGCTTTCTTT. Amino acids: CASSHSTEAFF.

The CDR3 spells CASSSERGISYNSPLHF. The CDR3 region has the DNA TGTGCCAGCAGCTCCGAGCGGGGCATCTCCTATAATTCACCCCTCCACTTT. The chain couples TRBV11-3 to TRBJ1-6; a possible D gene is TRBD1 (5 bases). The germline V gene has CDR1 SGHNT and CDR2 YENEEA. The V end was cut by 4 bases, the J end by 0 bases, with 13 bases between. The CDR3 is 17 residues long.

The V and J genes are TRBV25-1 and TRBJ1-4; perhaps TRBD1 as D (5 bases). Trimming removed 1 base from V and 0 bases from J, with 9 bases in between. CDR1 and CDR2 from the germline V gene are MGHDK and SYGVNS. This CDR3 has 16 amino acids. This chain's CDR3 is CASSESGGPTNEKLFF. CDR3 coding DNA: TGTGCCAGCAGTGAATCGGGGGGACCAACTAATGAAAAACTGTTTTTT.